This T cell receptor (beta chain) derives from a study of T cells in Graves' hyperthyroidism and ophthalmopathy (dated by TCRdb to between 2017 and 2020). Study-wide context: Peripheral blood samples were taken at initial diagnosis, before any treatment was given. Thyroid tissue and blood T-cell repertoires from six Graves' hyperthyroidism patients were also compared in the study. According to the paper, TCR Vbeta CDR3 sequencing was carried out on approximately 140 peripheral blood samples, which came from fewer than 50 ophthalmopathy, around 75 hyperthyroidism and roughly 17 progressor patients. Once sampling was done, hyperthyroidism patients were given methimazole at a starting dose of 30 mg daily, whereas ophthalmopathy patients were given high-dose intravenous methylprednisolone. Whether ophthalmopathy could be predicted prospectively was tested in an independent validation cohort made up of 18 hyperthyroidism patients plus 17 patients who later progressed to ophthalmopathy. TCR V-J signatures able to tell the groups apart were searched for in a discovery cohort of 90 to 100 patients, of whom under 45 had Graves' ophthalmopathy and around 56 had stable Graves' hyperthyroidism. The 100 discovery patients were randomly divided into training and test sets at a 7:3 ratio.

In this sample, this clonotype turned up many times. This receptor's antigen is unknown. There are no base qualities to consult, and no much larger clone falls within one base. TCR beta CDR3 regions were amplified from RNA transcripts. A first-round RT-PCR of the TCR CDR3 used the HTBI primer set with the Qiagen OneStep RT-PCR kit. The libraries were constructed in a second round of multiplex PCR and then size-selected and purified. Libraries were sequenced paired-end with 100 bp reads on an Illumina HiSeq2000. As for the authors' bioinformatics: SOAPnuke was used to process the raw data, with reads discarded if the reads contained adapters or uncalled bases, had a mean Phred below 15, or lacked an exact constant-primer or identifier match. COPE v1.2.5 was used to merge the high-quality paired reads, and each unique nucleotide sequence was defined as a clonotype. Clonotypes were aligned to IMGT TRBV, TRBD and TRBJ reference segments using MiTCR v1.1. The analysis was restricted to V-J combinations with a frequency above 0.0001, which together covered 99.2% of the repertoires. The TCS score was defined as the ratio of F50 (clonal expansion) to E x V (chaos), calculated using BLOSUM62-based TCRdist between CDR3 peptides within each V-J. Welch's t-statistics and random forest reduced roughly 530 V-J features to roughly 13, which were used in a naive Bayes classifier (R e1071). The similarity between thyroid and blood repertoires was quantified using the Morisita-Horn index. TCRdb reprocessed the public reads (quality trimming at Q25 with fastp, clone calling with MiXCR) and kept in-frame beta chains. Entries are consolidated by CDR3 protein sequence, retaining the most common genes and DNA. It is TCRdb's table, rather than the study itself, that gives the V and J calls and clone size. The sample has hundreds of thousands of distinct CDR3 sequences on record, 35% to 40% of them singletons. 8% to 9% of the sample comes from the top ten.

Graves' hyperthyroidism was defined as stable when no progression to ophthalmopathy occurred over 18 months of follow-up. Hyperthyroidism patients were aged 18 to 65 years and newly diagnosed, with disease duration of less than 2 months. Patients with uncontrolled infections, other autoimmune diseases, pregnancy or lactation were excluded. Diagnoses were based on clinical symptoms, serum thyroxine and TRAb, thyroid ultrasound and orbital computed tomography. Ficoll-Paque density gradient centrifugation was used to isolate PBMCs from under 11 ml of fresh peripheral blood. Total RNA was extracted with Trizol reagent, and quality was checked on an Agilent 2100 Bioanalyzer. The investigation overall reported the following: A model built on a 13 V-J signature distinguished ophthalmopathy from stable hyperthyroidism, reaching roughly 88% sensitivity and around 81% specificity in cross-validation and 80%/75% in testing. Most expanded thyroid clonotypes (frequency above 0.001) were also detected in blood, suggesting blood repertoires may reflect thyroid immune responses. No statistical method was used to set the sample size in advance, and investigators knew the group allocation. In validation, progression to ophthalmopathy was predicted by the model with 70.59% sensitivity and roughly 76% specificity, a median of about 6 months before onset.

The sequenced sample consisted of blood. The clonotype comes from a man between 18 and 35 years old with Graves' hyperthyroidism.

The CDR3 protein is CASSLLRNTEAFF. The nucleotide sequence reads TGTGCCAGCAGCCTTCTCAGGAACACTGAAGCTTTCTTT. This sequence uses TRBV9 and TRBJ1-1; the D gene remains uncertain. The germline V gene specifies SGDLS as CDR1 and YYNGEE as CDR2. V is cut by 4 bases and J by 1 base, and the space between the germline ends is 8 bases. The CDR3 spans 13 residues, from the cysteine through the phenylalanine. The DNA shown is the 39-base CDR3, in frame from base 1.